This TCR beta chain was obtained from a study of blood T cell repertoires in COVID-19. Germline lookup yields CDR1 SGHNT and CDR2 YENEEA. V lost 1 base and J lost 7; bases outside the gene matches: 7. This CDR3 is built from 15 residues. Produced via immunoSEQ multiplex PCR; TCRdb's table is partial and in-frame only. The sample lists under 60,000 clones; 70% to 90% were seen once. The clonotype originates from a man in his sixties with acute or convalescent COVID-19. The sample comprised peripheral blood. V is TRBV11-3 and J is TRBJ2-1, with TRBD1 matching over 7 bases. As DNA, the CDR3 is TGTGCCAGCAGCTTAGCCGTGACAGGGATTAATGAGCAGTTCTTC. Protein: CASSLAVTGINEQFF.